The clone carrying this TCR beta chain appeared a few times. The antigen remains unidentified. The data belong to a study of cytotoxic CD8 clonotypes in ibrutinib-treated CLL. Overall study results and limits: Pretreatment clonality was elevated relative to age-matched healthy donors and paralleled circulating CD8+ T-cell counts.

This CDR3 is built from 15 residues. V dropped 2 bases and J dropped 6; count of bases not matched to a gene: 6. Germline assignment: CDR1 LGHNA and CDR2 YSLEER. Profiling relied on immunoSEQ multiplex PCR, and the TCRdb table lists in-frame clones only, not all of them. The repertoire holds under 150,000 clones, with approximately 80% as singletons. The sample was PBMCs, taken after 24 months of ibrutinib treatment. The rearrangement links TRBV4-3 to TRBJ2-3, with TRBD1 identical over 9 bases. This clonotype was sampled from a human donor with chronic lymphocytic leukemia. The DNA for the CDR3 is TGCGCCAGCAGCCAATCCCGGACAGGGGAGGATACGCAGTATTTT. It encodes CASSQSRTGEDTQYF.